The 25 T cell receptor beta chains given below trace back to one sample, sequenced in a study of blood T cell repertoires in COVID-19. Clones were read by immunoSEQ multiplex PCR, and TCRdb kept only the in-frame ones, dropping some. The sample comprises under 350,000 clones, approximately 88% of which are singletons, and less than 2.5% rests with the top ten. The sequenced material came from peripheral blood. These receptor sequences come from a man aged 45-65 years with acute or convalescent COVID-19.

The chain links TRBV10-3 to TRBJ1-2, with 8 bases identical to TRBD1. The junction had 11 bases not matched to a gene; V was cut back by 6 bases and J by 8 bases. Germline V lookup: CDR1 ENHRY, CDR2 SYGVKD. This CDR3 has 14 residues. CDR3 in amino acids: CAISGQGAESGYTF. CDR3 nucleotide sequence: TGTGCCATCAGCGGTCAGGGGGCCGAGTCGGGCTACACCTTC.

This clone has a handful of counts. The V and J genes are TRBV6-5 and TRBJ1-2; possibly TRBD1 for D (6 bases). The V gene lost 0 bases and the J gene lost 3 bases, with 8 bases spanning the gap. This CDR3 has 14 residues. In germline, CDR1 is MNHEY, CDR2 SVGAGI. The CDR3 reads CASSYSRQDYGYTF. CDR3 DNA: TGTGCCAGCAGTTACTCGAGACAGGACTATGGCTACACCTTC.

The chain employs TRBV3-1 (or the pseudogene TRBV3-2) and TRBJ1-6; D call uncertain. Germline assignment: CDR1 LGHDT and CDR2 YNNKEL (reference sequence). This CDR3 region has 15 residues. V was trimmed by 3 bases and J by 7 bases, leaving 13 bases between them. The CDR3 bases are TGTGCCAGCAGCCATCCATCGAACGGGAATTCACCCCTCCACTTT. Protein: CASSHPSNGNSPLHF.

V usage is TRBV6-5 and J usage is TRBJ1-3; maybe TRBD1 (5 bases). Trimming removed 10 bases from V and 2 bases from J, with 9 bases in between. The germline gives CDR1 MNHEY, CDR2 SVGAGI. The CDR3 length is 12 residues. This CDR3 is CATGTPGNTIYF. The CDR3 DNA sequence: TGTGCCACCGGGACTCCTGGAAACACCATATATTTT.

This chain uses TRBV9 with TRBJ2-2, with TRBD2 matching over 7 bases. Germline CDR1 is SGDLS and CDR2 is YYNGEE. This CDR3 region has 15 residues. The V and J ends lost 0 bases and 6 bases, in that order; junction bases with no gene match: 5. The CDR3 nucleotides are TGTGCCAGCAGCGTAGGGGAGGGGAAGGCCGGGGAGCTGTTTTTT. This encodes CASSVGEGKAGELFF.

This chain's CDR3 is CASSPRTADTQYF. CDR3 nucleotides: TGTGCCAGCAGCCCCCGGACTGCAGATACGCAGTATTTT. The chain combines TRBV7-2 with TRBJ2-3; D is perhaps TRBD2 (5 bases). Trimming pared 5 bases from V and 4 bases from J, leaving 10 bases between. CDR1 is SGHTA and CDR2 is FQGNSA in the germline V gene. The CDR3 has 13 residues.

The genes are TRBV14 and TRBJ2-1; D perhaps matches TRBD2 (7 bases). Per germline, CDR1 SGHDN and CDR2 FVKESK. The CDR3 extends over 14 amino acids. Trimming removed 2 bases from V and 6 bases from J, with 11 bases in between. The CDR3 DNA is TGTGCCAGCAGCCAACGAGGGGGGGGCAATGAGCAGTTCTTC. Residues: CASSQRGGGNEQFF. The entire variable domain, with the rest obtained from reference TRBV14 and TRBJ2-1, is as follows: EAGVTQFPSHSVIEKGQTVTLRCDPISGHDNLYWYRRVMGKEIKFLLHFVKESKQDESGMPNNRFLAERTGGTYSTLKVQPAELEDSGVYFCASSQRGGGNEQFFGPGTRLTVL.

V usage is TRBV6-6 and J usage is TRBJ2-2; a possible D gene is TRBD1 (6 bases). The ends were cut back, 3 bases at V and 3 bases at J, with 11 bases in the middle. This CDR3 region has 15 residues. Germline assignment: CDR1 MNHNY and CDR2 SVGAGI (reference sequence). The CDR3, as DNA: TGTGCCAGCAGTTATGTGGGGGCGCACACCGGGGAGCTGTTTTTT. Protein product: CASSYVGAHTGELFF.

The chain uses TRBV6-6 and TRBJ1-2; 7 bases map to TRBD1. The germline CDR1 and CDR2 sequences are MNHNY and SVGAGI (reference sequence). The CDR3 covers 13 residues. V trimming: 8 bases; J trimming: 4 bases; junction bases outside the gene matches: 7. The CDR3 DNA is TGTGCCAGCGGACAGGAGGGTATCTATGGCTACACCTTC. This encodes CASGQEGIYGYTF.

J is TRBJ2-1 and V is TRBV7-2; D is ambiguous. The V end lost 7 bases, the J end lost 0 bases, and 7 bases lay between the germline ends. This CDR3 contains 13 residues. The germline CDR1 and CDR2 sequences are SGHTA and FQGNSA. Here the CDR3 reads CASTRSSYNEQFF. The CDR3 nucleotides read TGTGCCAGCACGAGGAGCTCCTACAATGAGCAGTTCTTC.

CDR3 residues: CASSLGTSYGYTF. In nucleotides, the CDR3 is TGTGCCAGCAGCTTAGGGACAAGCTATGGCTACACCTTC. V is TRBV11-2 and J is TRBJ1-2; D perhaps matches TRBD1 (5 bases). In germline, CDR1 is SGHAT, CDR2 FQNNGV. Trimming removed 1 base at V and 4 bases at J, with 7 bases between. CDR3 size: 13 residues.

The V call is TRBV6-5, the J call TRBJ2-3; 7 bases fit TRBD2. J gave up 5 bases and V 2 bases, and 4 bases lay outside the gene matches. The CDR3 runs to 14 residues. Germline V gene sequence: CDR1 MNHEY, CDR2 SVGAGI. CDR3 residues: CASSYVGGVDTQYF. CDR3 nucleotide sequence: TGTGCCAGCAGTTACGTGGGGGGGGTAGATACGCAGTATTTT.

The CDR3, as DNA: TGTGCCAGCAGTCCCCGGGTAGACGAGCAGTACTTC. It specifies CASSPRVDEQYF. The chain recombines TRBV27 with TRBJ2-7; the D is unclear. The CDR3 runs 12 residues. Germline CDR1 MNHEY, CDR2 SMNVEV (reference sequence). V shed 5 bases and J shed 5 bases, with 10 bases lying between them.

The chain couples TRBV2 to TRBJ1-5, with TRBD1 matching over 8 bases. V trimming: 8 bases; J trimming: 2 bases; junction bases outside the gene matches: 11. Germline V gene lookup returns CDR1 SNHLY and CDR2 FYNNEI. CDR3 length equals 16 residues. DNA of the CDR3: TGTGCCAGCCGAGGACAGGGTAGGGGAGGCAATCAGCCCCAGCATTTT. It encodes CASRGQGRGGNQPQHF.

The gene calls are TRBV3-1 (or the pseudogene TRBV3-2) and TRBJ1-2, with D perhaps TRBD1 (5 bases). V was pared by 3 bases and J by 8 bases, with 16 bases between. CDR1 is LGHDT, CDR2 YNNKEL, per germline (reference sequence). The CDR3 extends over 14 amino acids. CDR3 nucleotide sequence: TGTGCCAGCAGCCAGGGCGGGACGGGGGGAGGCTACACCTTC. Its translation is CASSQGGTGGGYTF.

The chain links TRBV4-1 to TRBJ1-1, with unresolved D. The germline V gene has CDR1 MGHRA and CDR2 YSYEKL. CDR3 length equals 13 residues. V was pared by 10 bases and J by 6 bases, with 18 bases between. CDR3 sequence reads: CATPVAAVAEAFF. CDR3 in DNA: TGCGCCACCCCGGTTGCAGCGGTAGCTGAAGCTTTCTTT.

This clone has just one count. Written as DNA, the CDR3 is TGTGCCAGCAGCCTAAGCGCGACAGCTCCATACGAGCAGTACTTC. Protein sequence: CASSLSATAPYEQYF. V is TRBV11-2 and J is TRBJ2-7; maybe TRBD1 (5 bases). In germline, CDR1 is SGHAT, CDR2 FQNNGV. V lost 5 bases and J 4 bases, leaving 18 bases between the germline ends. This CDR3 spans 15 amino acids.

The DNA of the CDR3 is TGTGCCAGCAGCCCATCGAGACAGGGGATCGGCTACACCTTC. Amino acid sequence: CASSPSRQGIGYTF. This sequence joins TRBV7-8 and TRBJ1-2, with 8 nucleotides matching TRBD1. This CDR3 is 14 amino acids long. CDR1 SGHVS and CDR2 FQNEAQ come from the germline V gene. Trimming at V came to 5 bases and at J to 8 bases, leaving 10 bases not matched to a gene. Full variable domain (rest looked up from reference TRBV7-8 and TRBJ1-2): GAGVSQSPRYKVAKRGQDVALRCDPISGHVSLFWYQQALGQGPEFLTYFQNEAQLDKSGLPSDRFFAERPEGSVSTLKIQRTQQEDSAVYLCASSPSRQGIGYTFGSGTRLTVV.

The chain recombines TRBV6-5 with TRBJ2-7; TRBD2 is a possible D gene (6 bases). The CDR3 length is 14 residues. The V end was cut by 2 bases, the J end by 7 bases, with 15 bases between. Germline V gene lookup returns CDR1 MNHEY and CDR2 SVGAGI. The CDR3 loop reads CASSYGASRGEQYF. CDR3 bases: TGTGCCAGCAGTTACGGGGCGTCCCGGGGGGAGCAGTACTTC.

The chain employs TRBV10-1 and TRBJ1-1; 9 nucleotides agree with TRBD1. The CDR3 totals 15 residues. Germline CDR1 and CDR2: WNHNN and SYGVQD (reference sequence). Trimming cost V 3 bases and J 6 bases; bases outside gene matches: 8. The CDR3 coding sequence is TGCGCCAGCAGTGATTCCGGGACAGGGATATCTGAAGCTTTCTTT. As protein: CASSDSGTGISEAFF.

The chain recombines TRBV5-6 with TRBJ1-2, with 7 bases identical to TRBD1. V dropped 4 bases and J dropped 8; count of bases not matched to a gene: 14. This CDR3 comprises 15 residues. Germline V gene data show CDR1 as SGHDT and CDR2 as YYEEEE. The CDR3 spells CASSPLTGVSSGYTF. CDR3 bases: TGTGCCAGCAGCCCCTTAACAGGGGTGAGTAGCGGCTACACCTTC.

This sequence joins TRBV19 and TRBJ1-1, with D possibly TRBD1 on 6 matching bases. CDR1 is LNHDA and CDR2 is SQIVND in the germline V gene (reference sequence). This CDR3 spans 15 amino acids. Trimming took off 3 bases at V and 5 bases at J, with 16 bases between the two ends. CDR3: CASSILSGVRTEAFF. The CDR3 bases are TGTGCCAGTAGTATTCTGTCAGGGGTACGAACTGAAGCTTTCTTT.

The genes are TRBV19 and TRBJ1-5, with a tentative D call TRBD1 (5 bases). The V end was cut by 7 bases, the J end by 5 bases, with 18 bases between. Per germline, CDR1 LNHDA and CDR2 SQIVND (reference sequence). This CDR3 comprises 15 residues. The CDR3 region has the DNA TGTGCCAGTACCCCAGTAGCAGGGCGGCATCAGCCCCAGCATTTT. It translates to CASTPVAGRHQPQHF.

V is TRBV7-2 and J is TRBJ2-7; TRBD1 matches at 11 bases. The CDR3 runs 15 residues. V lost 5 bases to trimming and J lost 3 bases; unmatched junction nucleotides: 6. From germline, CDR1 is SGHTA and CDR2 FQGNSA. CDR3 sequence (DNA): TGTGCCAGCAGCCATTCGGGACAGGGGGTCTACGAGCAGTACTTC. Its protein product is CASSHSGQGVYEQYF.

The chain employs TRBV5-1 and TRBJ1-1; 10 nucleotides match TRBD1. This CDR3 region has 15 residues. V lost 4 bases to trimming and J lost 3 bases; unmatched junction nucleotides: 6. Germline-derived CDR1 and CDR2 are SGHRS and YFSETQ. CDR3 sequence (DNA): TGCGCCAGCAGCGATCCGGGACAGGGGTACACTGAAGCTTTCTTT. This translates into CASSDPGQGYTEAFF.